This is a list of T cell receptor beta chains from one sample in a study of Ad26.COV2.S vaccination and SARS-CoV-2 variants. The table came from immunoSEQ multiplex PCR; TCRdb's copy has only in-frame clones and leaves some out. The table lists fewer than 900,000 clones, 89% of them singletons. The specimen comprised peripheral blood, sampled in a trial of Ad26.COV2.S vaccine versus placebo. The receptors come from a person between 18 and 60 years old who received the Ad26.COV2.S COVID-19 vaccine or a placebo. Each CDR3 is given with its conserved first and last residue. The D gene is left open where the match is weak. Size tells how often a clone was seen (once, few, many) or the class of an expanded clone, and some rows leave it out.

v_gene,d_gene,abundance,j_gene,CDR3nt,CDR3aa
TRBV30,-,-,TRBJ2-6,TGTGCCTGGAACCGAAACGGGTTCCTCTCTGGGGCCAACGTCCTGACTTTC,CAWNRNGFLSGANVLTF
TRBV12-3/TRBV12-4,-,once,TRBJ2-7,TGTGCCAGCAGTCCGGGGGTCTACGAGCAGTACTTC,CASSPGVYEQYF
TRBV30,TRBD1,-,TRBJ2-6,TGTGCCTGTCCAGGGGGACAGGGGCCATACTCTGGGGCCAACGTCCTGACTTTC,CACPGGQGPYSGANVLTF
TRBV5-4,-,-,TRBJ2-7,TGTGCCAGCAGCTTGCAGGGCCCCCACGAGCAGTACTTC,CASSLQGPHEQYF
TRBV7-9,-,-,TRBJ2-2,TGTGCCAGCAGCTTATTCGTATATCGGTCCGGGGAGCTGTTTTTT,CASSLFVYRSGELFF
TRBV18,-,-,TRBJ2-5,TGTGCCAGCTCCTCCGGGTGGGCCCAAGAGACCCAGTACTTC,CASSSGWAQETQYF
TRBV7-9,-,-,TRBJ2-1,TGTGCCAGCGGACCAGGGCATGAGCAGTTCTTC,CASGPGHEQFF
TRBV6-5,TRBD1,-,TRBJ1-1,TGTGCCAGCCCGGGACAGGGAATGAACACTGAAGCTTTCTTT,CASPGQGMNTEAFF
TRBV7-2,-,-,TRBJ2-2,TGTGCCAGCGTCCGGGGGGCAAGGAGCACCGGGGAGCTGTTTTTT,CASVRGARSTGELFF
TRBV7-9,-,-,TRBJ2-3,TGTGCCAGCAGCTCCCCCCTGGCGGGACGACTCACAGATACGCAGTATTTT,CASSSPLAGRLTDTQYF
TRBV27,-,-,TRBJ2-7,TGTGCCAGCAGTTTATCAGGCGGGATGGCCTACGAGCAGTACTTC,CASSLSGGMAYEQYF
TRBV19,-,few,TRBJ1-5,TGTGCCAGTAGTCCTCTTGCGGGGAGTGATCAGCCCCAGCATTTT,CASSPLAGSDQPQHF
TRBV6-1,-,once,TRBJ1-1,TGTGCCAGCAGTGAACTGCTGGTCACTGAAGCTTTCTTT,CASSELLVTEAFF
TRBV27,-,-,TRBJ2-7,TGTGCCAGCACCTCGGACGGACTTGGAAGGTACGAGCAGTACTTC,CASTSDGLGRYEQYF
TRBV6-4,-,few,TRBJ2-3,TGTGCCAGCAGCCGCTTCGGTGCTGCAGATACGCAGTATTTT,CASSRFGAADTQYF
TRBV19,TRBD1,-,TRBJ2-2,TGTGCCAGTAGGCCGACAGGGTGGGGCGGGGAGCTGTTTTTT,CASRPTGWGGELFF
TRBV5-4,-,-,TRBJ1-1,TGTGCCAGCAGCTGGGACATCGGGGGGACTGAAGCTTTCTTT,CASSWDIGGTEAFF
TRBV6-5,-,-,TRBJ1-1,TGTGCCAGCAGAACCGGGACACGGGACTTTGGGGGCTTCTTT,CASRTGTRDFGGFF
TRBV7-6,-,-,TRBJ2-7,TGTGCCAGCAGCTTACGAACAGGGAGGGGGCCGGGCGAGCAGTACTTC,CASSLRTGRGPGEQYF
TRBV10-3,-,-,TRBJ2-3,TGTGCCATCAGTATAGCGGCAACCACAGATACGCAGTATTTT,CAISIAATTDTQYF
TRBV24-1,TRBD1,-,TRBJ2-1,TGTGCCACCTCAGGGGGCGCGGAGGAGCAGTTCTTC,CATSGGAEEQFF
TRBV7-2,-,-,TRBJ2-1,TGTGCCAGCAGCTTAGCGGGGGCTAGCGGAAGTAATGAGCAGTTCTTC,CASSLAGASGSNEQFF
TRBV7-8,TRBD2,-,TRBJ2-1,TGTGCCAGCAGCCCGAGGACTAAGACTAGCGGGAGCGTGAGTGAGCAGTTCTTC,CASSPRTKTSGSVSEQFF
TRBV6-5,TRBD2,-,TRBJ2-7,TGTGCCAGCAGTTCGACTAGCGGGGGACAATACGAGCAGTACTTC,CASSSTSGGQYEQYF
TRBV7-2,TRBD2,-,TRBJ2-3,TGTGCCAGCAGCTTAGTGGCGGGGGGATACACAGATACGCAGTATTTT,CASSLVAGGYTDTQYF
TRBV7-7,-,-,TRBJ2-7,TGTGCTAGCAGCTTAGGCAGAGATTACGAGCAGTACTTC,CASSLGRDYEQYF
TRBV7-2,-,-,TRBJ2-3,TGTGCCAGCAGCACACCCCCTACGGGCGGAGGCGGTTTT,CASSTPPTGGGGF
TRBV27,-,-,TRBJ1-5,TGTGCCAGCAGTTTAAGGTCCTTGGGGAATCAGCCCCAGCATTTT,CASSLRSLGNQPQHF
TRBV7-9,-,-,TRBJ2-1,TGTGCCAGCAGGTCTCCAGGGTCAGGGCAGTTCTTC,CASRSPGSGQFF
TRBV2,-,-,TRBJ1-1,TGTGCCAGCAGTGTGGTGGGGATGAACACTGAAGCTTTCTTT,CASSVVGMNTEAFF
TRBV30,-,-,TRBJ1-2,TGTGCCTGGAGTGGGTCAGGGGCGGGTGGCTACACCTTC,CAWSGSGAGGYTF
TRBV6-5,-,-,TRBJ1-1,TGTGCCAGCAGCATCAGGGGCCCTAACACTGAAGCTTTCTTT,CASSIRGPNTEAFF
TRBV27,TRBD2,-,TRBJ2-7,TGTGCCAGCAGTTTATCCACAGGACTAGCGGGAGAAGGGTGGTACGAGCAGTACTTC,CASSLSTGLAGEGWYEQYF
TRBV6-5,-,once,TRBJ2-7,TGTGCCACCAGCCGGGCAGGGGTCGAGCAGTACTTC,CATSRAGVEQYF
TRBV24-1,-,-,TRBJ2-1,TGTGCCACCAGTGATTTGGGGAGTGGTGAGCAGTTCTTC,CATSDLGSGEQFF
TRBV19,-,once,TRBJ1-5,TGTGCCAGTAGTATGCCTAAAAGGGAGGTAGGTCAGCCCCAGCATTTT,CASSMPKREVGQPQHF
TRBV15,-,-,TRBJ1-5,TGTGCCACCAGTTCGGAGGGACACGAGGGCAATCAGCCCCAGCATTTT,CATSSEGHEGNQPQHF
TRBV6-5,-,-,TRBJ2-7,TGTGCCAGCAGTTACTCCGGCAGACAAATTTCCTACGAGCAGTACTTC,CASSYSGRQISYEQYF
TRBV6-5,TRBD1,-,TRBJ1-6,TGTGCCAGCAGACAGGGGCGAAATAATTCACCCCTCCACTTT,CASRQGRNNSPLHF
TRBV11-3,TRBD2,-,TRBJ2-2,TGTGCCAGCAGGTCCACTAGCGGCACCGGGGAGCTGTTTTTT,CASRSTSGTGELFF
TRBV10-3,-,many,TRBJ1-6,TGTGCCATCAGTGAGGGCAGGGGATATTCACCCCTCCACTTT,CAISEGRGYSPLHF
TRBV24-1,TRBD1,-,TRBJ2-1,TGTGCCACCAGTGATACGACAGGGGTCATCAATGAGCAGTTCTTC,CATSDTTGVINEQFF
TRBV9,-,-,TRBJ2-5,TGTGCCAGCAGCGTACGCGACTCGGGACTTTCGTACCAAGAGACCCAGTACTTC,CASSVRDSGLSYQETQYF
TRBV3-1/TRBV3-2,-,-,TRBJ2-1,TGTGCCAGCAGCCCGGGGGCGGGACCGTACAATGAGCAGTTCTTC,CASSPGAGPYNEQFF
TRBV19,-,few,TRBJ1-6,TGTGCCAGTAGTGTAGACAGCTACAATTCACCCCTCCACTTT,CASSVDSYNSPLHF
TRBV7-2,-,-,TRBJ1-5,TGTGCCAGCAGCCTCGCCCCTGACAGAGCGAATCAGCCCCAGCATTTT,CASSLAPDRANQPQHF
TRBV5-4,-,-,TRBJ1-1,TGTGCCAGCAGCTGGGGGGCCCAGGAGAAGAATGAAGCTTTCTTT,CASSWGAQEKNEAFF
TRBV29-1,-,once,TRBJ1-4,TGCAGCGGACAGTCTCCAACTAATGAAAAACTGTTTTTT,CSGQSPTNEKLFF
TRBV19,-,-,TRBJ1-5,TGTGCCAGTAGTATAAGGGGGATCAATCAGCCCCAGCATTTT,CASSIRGINQPQHF
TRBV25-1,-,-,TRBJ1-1,TGTGCCAGCAGAGGACGGTTGGGGGAGAACACTGAAGCTTTCTTT,CASRGRLGENTEAFF
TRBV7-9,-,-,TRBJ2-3,TGTGCCAGCAGCTGGGACCGTCCAGATACGCAGTATTTT,CASSWDRPDTQYF
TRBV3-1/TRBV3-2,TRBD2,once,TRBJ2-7,TGTGCCAGCAGCCACCTGGGACTAGCGGGACTCGAGCAGTACTTC,CASSHLGLAGLEQYF